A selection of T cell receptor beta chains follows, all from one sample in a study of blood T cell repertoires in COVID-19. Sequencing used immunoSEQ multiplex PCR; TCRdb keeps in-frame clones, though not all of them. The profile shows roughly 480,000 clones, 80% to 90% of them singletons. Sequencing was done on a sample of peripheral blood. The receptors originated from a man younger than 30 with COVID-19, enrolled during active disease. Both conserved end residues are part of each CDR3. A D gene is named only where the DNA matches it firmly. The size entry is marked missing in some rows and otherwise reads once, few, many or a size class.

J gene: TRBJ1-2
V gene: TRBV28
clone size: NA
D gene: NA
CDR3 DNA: TGTGCCAGCAGCCCGCCTCAGGTTAACTATGGCTACACCTTC
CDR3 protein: CASSPPQVNYGYTF

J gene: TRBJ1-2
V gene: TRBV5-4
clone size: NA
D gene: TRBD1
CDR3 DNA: TGTGCCAGCAGCTTGGGTAACAGGGGTCCCTATGGCTACACCTTC
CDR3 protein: CASSLGNRGPYGYTF

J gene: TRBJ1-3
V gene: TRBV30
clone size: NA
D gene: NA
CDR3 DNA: TGTGCCTGGAGTGCCGGTTCAAACACCATATATTTT
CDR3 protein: CAWSAGSNTIYF

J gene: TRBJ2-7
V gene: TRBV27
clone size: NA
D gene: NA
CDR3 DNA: TGTGCCAGCAGTTTATCGGTCGGGGGGCTCTCTACTTACGAGCAGTACTTC
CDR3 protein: CASSLSVGGLSTYEQYF

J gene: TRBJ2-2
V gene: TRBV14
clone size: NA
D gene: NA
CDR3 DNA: TGTGCCAGCAGCCAAGAAAAACTAGCCTACACCGGGGAGCTGTTTTTT
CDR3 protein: CASSQEKLAYTGELFF

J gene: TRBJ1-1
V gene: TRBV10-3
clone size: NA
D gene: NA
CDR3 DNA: TGTGCCATCAGTGTTAGAATGGCTGGAGTGAACACTGAAGCTTTCTTT
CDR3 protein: CAISVRMAGVNTEAFF

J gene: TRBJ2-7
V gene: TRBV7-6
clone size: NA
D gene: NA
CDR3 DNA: TGTGCCAGCAGCCGGACTTCGGGCACCTACGAGCAGTACTTC
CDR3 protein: CASSRTSGTYEQYF

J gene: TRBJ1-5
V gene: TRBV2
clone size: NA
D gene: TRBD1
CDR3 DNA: TGTGCCAGTACTCGGGAGACAGGGGATAATCAGCCCCAGCATTTT
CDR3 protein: CASTRETGDNQPQHF

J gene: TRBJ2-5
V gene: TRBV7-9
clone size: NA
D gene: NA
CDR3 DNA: TGTGCCAGCCGAAGGGGGAACCAAGAGACCCAGTACTTC
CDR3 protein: CASRRGNQETQYF

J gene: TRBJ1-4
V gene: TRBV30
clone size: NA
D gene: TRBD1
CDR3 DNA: TGTGCCTGGGCGACAGGGGCGGATGATGAAAAACTGTTTTTT
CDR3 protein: CAWATGADDEKLFF

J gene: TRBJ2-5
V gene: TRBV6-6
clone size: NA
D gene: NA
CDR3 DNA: TGTGCCAGCAAGCCCGGGGACTGGCAAGAGACCCAGTACTTC
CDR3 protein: CASKPGDWQETQYF

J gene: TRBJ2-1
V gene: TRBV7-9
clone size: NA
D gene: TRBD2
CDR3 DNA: TGTGCCAGCAGCAACCGACTAGCGGGGTGGCATGAGCAGTTCTTC
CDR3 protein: CASSNRLAGWHEQFF

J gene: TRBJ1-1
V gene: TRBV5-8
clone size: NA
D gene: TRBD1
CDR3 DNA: TGTGCCAGCAGCCCGGACAGGGACCACACTGAAGCTTTCTTT
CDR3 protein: CASSPDRDHTEAFF

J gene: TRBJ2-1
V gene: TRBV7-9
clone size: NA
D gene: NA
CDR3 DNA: TGTGCCAGCAGCTTACCTCGGGAGAAGGTCGACAATGAGCAGTTCTTC
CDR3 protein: CASSLPREKVDNEQFF

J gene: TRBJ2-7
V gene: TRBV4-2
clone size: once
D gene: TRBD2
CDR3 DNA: TGTGCCAGCAGCCAAGATGCCCCGGGACTAACTTACCCACGTATCGACGGATCCTACGAGCAGTACTTC
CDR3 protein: CASSQDAPGLTYPRIDGSYEQYF

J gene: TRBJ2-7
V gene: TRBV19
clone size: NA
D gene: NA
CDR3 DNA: TGTGCCAGTAGTCTCAGGTCTACCTACGAGCAGTACTTC
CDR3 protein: CASSLRSTYEQYF

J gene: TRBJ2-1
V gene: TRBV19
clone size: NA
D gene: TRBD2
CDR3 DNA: TGTGCCAGTAAAGGCGGGAGTTCCAATGAGCAGTTCTTC
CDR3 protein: CASKGGSSNEQFF

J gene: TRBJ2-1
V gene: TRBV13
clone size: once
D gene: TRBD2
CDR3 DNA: TGTGCCAGCAGTCCCGGGGGGAGCTCCTACAATGAGCAGTTCTTC
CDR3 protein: CASSPGGSSYNEQFF

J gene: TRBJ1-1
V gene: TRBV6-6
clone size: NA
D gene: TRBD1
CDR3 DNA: TGTGCCAGCAGTCGGGACAGGGGGCCGAACACTGAAGCTTTCTTT
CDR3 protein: CASSRDRGPNTEAFF

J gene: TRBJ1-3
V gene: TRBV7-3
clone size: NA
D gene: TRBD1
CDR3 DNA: TGTGCCAGCAGCTCGACAGGGTCGGGAGGAAACACCATATATTTT
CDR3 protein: CASSSTGSGGNTIYF

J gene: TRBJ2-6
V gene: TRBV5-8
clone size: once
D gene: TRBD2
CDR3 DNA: TGTGCCAGCAGCTTGGGACTAGCGGGATTCTCTGGGGCCAACGTCCTGACTTTC
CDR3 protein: CASSLGLAGFSGANVLTF

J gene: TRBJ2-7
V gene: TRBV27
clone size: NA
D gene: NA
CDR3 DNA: TGTGCCAGCAGCTCTCGGTGGGCCCGTAGCTCCTACGAGCAGTACTTC
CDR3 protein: CASSSRWARSSYEQYF

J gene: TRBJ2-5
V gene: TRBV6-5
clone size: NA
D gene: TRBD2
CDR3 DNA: TGTGCCAGCAGGAGGGCGGGAGATCCCCCGGAGACCCAGTACTTC
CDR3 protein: CASRRAGDPPETQYF

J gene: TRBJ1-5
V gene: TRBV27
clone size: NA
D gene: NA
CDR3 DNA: TGTGCCAGCAGTTTAGGGCCTAACCCCAATCAGCCCCAGCATTTT
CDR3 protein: CASSLGPNPNQPQHF

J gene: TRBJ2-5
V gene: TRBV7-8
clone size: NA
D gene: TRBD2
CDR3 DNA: TGTGCCAGCAGCTTAGCCCTAGCGGGGGCCACGTTACAAGAGACCCAGTACTTC
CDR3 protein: CASSLALAGATLQETQYF

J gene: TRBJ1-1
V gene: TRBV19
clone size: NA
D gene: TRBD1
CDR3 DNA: TGTGCCAGTAGGCCAGGGGGTAACACTGAAGCTTTCTTT
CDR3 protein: CASRPGGNTEAFF

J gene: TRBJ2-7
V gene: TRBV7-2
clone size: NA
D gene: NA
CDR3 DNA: TGTGCCAGCAGCTTAGTTGAGGCCTACGAGCAGTACTTC
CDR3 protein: CASSLVEAYEQYF

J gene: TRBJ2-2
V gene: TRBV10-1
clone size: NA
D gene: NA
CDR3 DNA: TGCGCCAGCAGTGAGGGGACACACACCGGGGAGCTGTTTTTT
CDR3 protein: CASSEGTHTGELFF

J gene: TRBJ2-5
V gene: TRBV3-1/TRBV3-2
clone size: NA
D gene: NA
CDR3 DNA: TGTGCCAGCATGGAAGGAGGGGAGCGGTTCCAAGAGACCCAGTACTTC
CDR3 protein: CASMEGGERFQETQYF

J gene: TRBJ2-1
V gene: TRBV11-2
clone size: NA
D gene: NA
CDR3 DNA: TGTGCCAGCAGCTTAGGGCCTAGCTCCTACAATGAGCAGTTCTTC
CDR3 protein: CASSLGPSSYNEQFF

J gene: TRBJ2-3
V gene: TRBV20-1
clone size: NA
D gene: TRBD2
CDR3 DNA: TGCAGTGCTAGTAAAAGCGGGGGGTACACAGATACGCAGTATTTT
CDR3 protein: CSASKSGGYTDTQYF

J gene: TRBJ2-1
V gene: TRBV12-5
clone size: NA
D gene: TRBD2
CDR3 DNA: TGTGCTAGTGGTCCGCTAGCGGGGGGGCCCAATGAGCAGTTCTTC
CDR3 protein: CASGPLAGGPNEQFF

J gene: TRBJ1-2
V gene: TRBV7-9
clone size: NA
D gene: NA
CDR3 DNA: TGTGCCAGCAGCTTTTCGGACAAGCTATATGGCTACACCTTC
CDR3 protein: CASSFSDKLYGYTF

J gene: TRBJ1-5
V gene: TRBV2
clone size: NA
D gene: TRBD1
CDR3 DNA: TGTGCCAGCAGCGACTACAGGGGAGGTCAGCCCCAGCATTTT
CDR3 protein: CASSDYRGGQPQHF

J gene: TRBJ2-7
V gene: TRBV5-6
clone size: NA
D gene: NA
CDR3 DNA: TGTGCCAGCAGCTTGGGGCAGTCCTACGAGCAGTACTTC
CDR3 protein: CASSLGQSYEQYF

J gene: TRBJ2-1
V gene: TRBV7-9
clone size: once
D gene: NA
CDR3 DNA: TGTGCCAGCAGCGTAATACCCCGGGACATCCCGGATGAGCAGTTCTTC
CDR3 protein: CASSVIPRDIPDEQFF

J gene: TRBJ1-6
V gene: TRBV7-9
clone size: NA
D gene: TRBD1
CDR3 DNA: TGTGCCAGCACTCAGACAGGGCAAAATTCACCCCTCCACTTT
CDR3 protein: CASTQTGQNSPLHF

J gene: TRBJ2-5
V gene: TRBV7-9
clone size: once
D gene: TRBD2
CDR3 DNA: TGTGCCAGCAGCTCGGGTACGGGAGGCTGGGAGACCCAGTACTTC
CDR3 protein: CASSSGTGGWETQYF

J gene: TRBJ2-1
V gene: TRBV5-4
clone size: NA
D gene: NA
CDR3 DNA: TGTGCCAGCAGCTTTGTAGCGGAGGATGAGCAGTTCTTC
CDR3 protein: CASSFVAEDEQFF

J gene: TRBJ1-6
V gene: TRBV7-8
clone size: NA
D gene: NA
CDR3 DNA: TGTGCCAGCAGCTTGGGGGGGGGTCCCAATTCACCCCTCCACTTT
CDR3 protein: CASSLGGGPNSPLHF

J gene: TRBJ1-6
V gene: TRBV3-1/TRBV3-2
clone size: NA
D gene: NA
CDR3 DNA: TGTGCCAGCAGCCAAGAAGGGGGTAATTCACCCCTCCACTTT
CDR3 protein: CASSQEGGNSPLHF

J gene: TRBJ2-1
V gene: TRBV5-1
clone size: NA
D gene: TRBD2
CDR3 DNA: TGCGCCAGCAGCTGGACTAGCGGGAGTCCCTCTCGGAATGAGCAGTTCTTC
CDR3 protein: CASSWTSGSPSRNEQFF

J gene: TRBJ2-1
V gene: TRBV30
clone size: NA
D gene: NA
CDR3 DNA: TGTGCCTGGAGAGGGGACTTCAATGAGCAGTTCTTC
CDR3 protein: CAWRGDFNEQFF

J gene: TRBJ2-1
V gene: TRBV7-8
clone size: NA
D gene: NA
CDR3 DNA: TGTGCCAGCAGCTTTGGTTTGGACTACTCCTACAATGAGCAGTTCTTC
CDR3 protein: CASSFGLDYSYNEQFF

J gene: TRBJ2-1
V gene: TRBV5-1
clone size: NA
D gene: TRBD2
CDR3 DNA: TGCGCCAGCAGCCTAGGGACTAGCGGTAGAAATGAGCAGTTCTTC
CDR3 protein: CASSLGTSGRNEQFF

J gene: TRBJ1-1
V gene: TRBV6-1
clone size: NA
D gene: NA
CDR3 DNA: TGTGCCAGCAGTGAAGTATGGGGTGACGGGGTGAACACTGAAGCTTTCTTT
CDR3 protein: CASSEVWGDGVNTEAFF

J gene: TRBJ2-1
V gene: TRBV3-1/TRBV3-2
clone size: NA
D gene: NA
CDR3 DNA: TGTGCCAGCAGTAACCCCGGGGGTAGGACCTACAATGAGCAGTTCTTC
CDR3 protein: CASSNPGGRTYNEQFF

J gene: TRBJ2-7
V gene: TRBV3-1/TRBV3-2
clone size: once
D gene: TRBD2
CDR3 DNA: TGTGCCAGCAGCCAAGCAGCAGTAGCGGGGGAATACGAGCAGTACTTC
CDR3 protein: CASSQAAVAGEYEQYF

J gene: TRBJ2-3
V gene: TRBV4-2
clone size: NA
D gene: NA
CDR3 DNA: TGTGCCAGCAGCCAAGATCGTAAGGAGAATACGCAGTATTTT
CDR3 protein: CASSQDRKENTQYF

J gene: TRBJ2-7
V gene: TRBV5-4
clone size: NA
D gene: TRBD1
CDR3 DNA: TGTGCCAGCAGCTCAGAGGAACAGGGGCTCCACGAGCAGTACTTC
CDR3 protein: CASSSEEQGLHEQYF

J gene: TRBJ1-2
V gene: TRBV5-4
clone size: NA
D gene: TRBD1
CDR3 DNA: TGTGCCAGCAGCTTGGGGGGGCTGGACAGGCTGAACTATGGCTACACCTTC
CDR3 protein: CASSLGGLDRLNYGYTF